A single sample is the source of the 9 T cell receptor beta chains below, sequenced in a study of hypomethylating agent response in myelodysplastic syndrome (dated by TCRdb to the early 2020s). The library relied on the immunoSEQ multiplex PCR assay. Held by TCRdb, this immuneACCESS table contains in-frame sequences only and omits some clones. Under half of the omission traces to an unresolved V gene where checked; the cause of the rest is unknown. The sample data list 5,500 to 6,500 clones, and about 82% of these were observed just once. Under 30% of the sample lies in the top ten. This specimen consisted of bone marrow, obtained before or after starting hypomethylating agent treatment for myelodysplastic syndrome (not recorded which). These receptors were collected from a human donor with myelodysplastic syndrome.

The chain links TRBV6-5 to TRBJ2-5; D unresolved. The germline V and J ends were trimmed by 4 bases and 1 base, with 13 bases remaining between them. This CDR3 has 15 amino acids. Germline lookup yields CDR1 MNHEY and CDR2 SVGAGI. The CDR3 spells CASSSPGRTQETQYF. The CDR3 region has the DNA TGTGCCAGCAGTTCCCCTGGACGGACCCAAGAGACCCAGTACTTC.

V and J are TRBV6-5 and TRBJ2-7; D is unclear. This CDR3 is built from 14 residues. From germline, CDR1 is MNHEY and CDR2 SVGAGI. V was clipped by 5 bases and J by 4 bases, with 15 bases between them. The CDR3 reads CASSPPQERYEQYF. The CDR3 coding sequence is TGTGCCAGCAGTCCTCCCCAGGAAAGGTACGAGCAGTACTTC.

The gene calls are TRBV27 and TRBJ1-2, with a possible D match to TRBD1 (6 bases). CDR3 length equals 18 residues. Trimming took off 3 bases at V and 4 bases at J, with 24 bases between the two ends. Germline V lookup: CDR1 MNHEY, CDR2 SMNVEV (reference sequence). The CDR3 is CASSFIPQLTGPFYGYTF. Here the CDR3 DNA reads TGTGCCAGCAGTTTCATCCCCCAATTGACAGGCCCTTTCTATGGCTACACCTTC.

This chain uses TRBV15 with TRBJ1-2; TRBD1 aligns across 10 bases. The germline V gene has CDR1 LNHNV and CDR2 YYDKDF (reference sequence). The V and J ends lost 0 bases and 8 bases, in that order; junction bases with no gene match: 3. CDR3 size: 14 residues. CDR3: CATSRDKTGGGYTF. CDR3 bases: TGTGCCACCAGCAGAGATAAGACAGGGGGCGGCTACACCTTC.

The rearrangement links TRBV19 to TRBJ2-1; tentative D call: TRBD1 (6 bases). The CDR3 is 15 residues long. Germline V CDR1 and CDR2: LNHDA, SQIVND (reference sequence). Trimming pared 4 bases from V and 8 bases from J, leaving 18 bases between. CDR3 nucleotide sequence: TGTGCCAGTAGTAGTCCAGGGGCCCCTCGGGATGAGCAGTTCTTC. Translation: CASSSPGAPRDEQFF.

This chain connects TRBV10-3 to TRBJ2-5; no definite D call. CDR1 and CDR2 (germline): ENHRY, SYGVKD. V was trimmed by 0 bases and J by 5 bases, leaving 13 bases between them. The CDR3 has 15 amino acids. CDR3 residues: CAISESTHGRETQYF. The CDR3 nucleotides are TGTGCCATCAGTGAGTCGACTCACGGGCGGGAGACCCAGTACTTC.

Only one count was recorded for this clone. The chain is built from TRBV5-4 and TRBJ2-7; D is uncertain. Trimming cost V 4 bases and J 0 bases, with 8 bases left between them. This CDR3 region has 13 residues. CDR1 and CDR2 from the germline V gene are SGHNT and YYREEE (reference sequence). CDR3 region: CASSVSSSYEQYF. In nucleotides, the CDR3 is TGTGCCAGCAGCGTTTCAAGCTCCTACGAGCAGTACTTC.

The chain carries TRBV6-5 and TRBJ1-5, with D unresolved. Germline V gene sequence: CDR1 MNHEY, CDR2 SVGAGI. V was trimmed by 2 bases and J by 6 bases, leaving 8 bases between them. The CDR3 is 13 amino acids. CDR3 protein: CASSYRVSQPQHF. The CDR3 DNA is TGTGCCAGCAGTTACAGGGTGTCTCAGCCCCAGCATTTT.

A few counts support this clone. The chain is built from TRBV5-8 and TRBJ1-5; D is undetermined. The CDR3 contains 15 residues. Trimming took 1 base from V and 1 from J, leaving 9 bases between them. Germline CDR1 is SGHTS and CDR2 is YDEGEE. The DNA of the CDR3 is TGTGCCAGCAGCTTGCGGGGAACGAGCAATCAGCCCCAGCATTTT. Translating gives CASSLRGTSNQPQHF.